The next 18 T cell receptor beta chains were all read from a single sample in a study of blood T cells in healthy people across ages (dated by TCRdb to between 2015 and 2017). The library was obtained by 5' RACE. Sequencing was carried out with an Illumina HiSeq 2500. A second about 7 to 11 cycle PCR used a sample-barcoded 5' primer and a J-beta primer mix. Through fastp at Q25 and MiXCR, TCRdb rebuilt clones from the public reads, retaining in-frame beta chains. Each entry merges the rows of one CDR3 protein and shows their most common DNA and genes. The sample contains nearly 800,000 distinct CDR3 sequences, 20% to 30% of them found a single time. The leading ten clones occupy under 4.5% of the sample. The data also belong to a second study, concerning T cells of mothers and their children.

Sample: blood. All receptors derive from a boy between 10 and 17 years old in good health.

The J gene is TRBJ2-5, the V gene TRBV7-8; a weak D match, TRBD2 (6 bases). The ends were cut back, 5 bases at V and 2 bases at J, with 21 bases in the middle. The germline V gene encodes CDR1 SGHVS and CDR2 FQNEAQ. The CDR3 has 17 amino acids. This chain's CDR3 is CASSRKPRGLGQETQYF. DNA for the CDR3: TGTGCCAGCAGCAGAAAGCCCCGGGGACTGGGACAAGAGACCCAGTACTTC. Variable domain in full (rest from reference TRBV7-8 and TRBJ2-5): GAGVSQSPRYKVAKRGQDVALRCDPISGHVSLFWYQQALGQGPEFLTYFQNEAQLDKSGLPSDRFFAERPEGSVSTLKIQRTQQEDSAVYLCASSRKPRGLGQETQYFGPGTRLLVL.

This clonotype was observed a handful of times. The rearrangement links TRBV7-3 to TRBJ2-1; TRBD1 matches at 8 bases. The germline gives CDR1 SGHTA, CDR2 FQGTGA. V dropped 5 bases and J dropped 2; count of bases not matched to a gene: 5. The CDR3 is 15 residues long. The CDR3 DNA sequence: TGTGCCAGCAGCGGCACAGGGGGAGCCTACAATGAGCAGTTCTTC. Protein: CASSGTGGAYNEQFF.

The table lists this clonotype with a few counts. The chain has TRBV6-2 or TRBV6-3 and TRBJ1-5, with D perhaps matching TRBD1 (5 bases). Between the trimmed V and J ends, which lost 5 bases and 4 bases, there was a span of 12 bases. CDR1 and CDR2 from the germline V gene are MNHEY and SVGEGT. The CDR3 spans 14 residues. The CDR3: CASSLTGLNQPQHF. The CDR3 region has the DNA TGTGCCAGCAGTCTGACGGGACTAAATCAGCCCCAGCATTTT.

The chain couples TRBV29-1 to TRBJ2-7, with no clear D. The CDR3 sequence is 14 residues long. From germline, CDR1 is SQVTM and CDR2 ANQGSEA. Deletions cut 4 bases from V and 2 bases from J, with 15 bases between. The CDR3 nucleotides are TGCAGCGTTGGAGCTGCGGAAACCACCTACGAGCAGTACTTC. Translation: CSVGAAETTYEQYF.

This clonotype came up a few times. V is TRBV7-9 and J is TRBJ2-7; 15 bases agree with TRBD2. The trim removed 4 bases at V and 0 bases at J, leaving 10 bases unmatched. This CDR3 has 19 amino acids. Germline lookup yields CDR1 SEHNR and CDR2 FQNEAQ (reference sequence). The CDR3 is CASSSPGTSGRIPSYEQYF. CDR3 DNA: TGTGCCAGCAGCTCCCCCGGGACTAGCGGGAGGATCCCCTCCTACGAGCAGTACTTC.

The chain links TRBV20-1 to TRBJ1-6; no definite D call. The V end was cut by 2 bases, the J end by 0 bases, with 17 bases between. Per germline, CDR1 DFQATT and CDR2 SNEGSKA (reference sequence). The CDR3 extends over 18 amino acids. CDR3 loop: CSARRLLGRDSYNSPLHF. Here the CDR3 DNA reads TGCAGTGCTAGAAGGTTACTCGGGAGGGACTCCTATAATTCACCCCTCCACTTT.

This clonotype was seen a handful of times. The genes are TRBV7-2 and TRBJ1-1; no definite D call. CDR1 is SGHTA and CDR2 is FQGNSA in the germline V gene. The CDR3 is made up of 13 amino acids. The V end was cut by 4 bases, the J end by 2 bases, with 8 bases between. The chain's CDR3 is CASSSVRNTEAFF. CDR3 nucleotides: TGTGCCAGCAGCTCCGTGAGAAACACTGAAGCTTTCTTT.

The chain recombines TRBV7-2 with TRBJ2-3; tentatively, D is TRBD1 (5 bases). The V gene's germline CDR1 is SGHTA and CDR2 FQGNSA. V was trimmed by 5 bases and J by 5 bases, leaving 8 bases between them. The CDR3 consists of 12 residues. CDR3 nucleotides: TGTGCCAGCAGCCCACAGGAAGATACGCAGTATTTT. The encoded protein is CASSPQEDTQYF.

This rearrangement joins TRBV18 to TRBJ2-3; 10 bases align to TRBD1. The germline CDR1 and CDR2 sequences are KGHSH and LQKENI. The CDR3 consists of 15 residues. The J segment lost 7 bases and the V segment lost 6 bases, leaving 10 bases of the junction unmatched. DNA for the CDR3: TGTGCCAGCTCCGAGGACAGGGGGGATCTTTATACGCAGTATTTT. The encoded protein is CASSEDRGDLYTQYF.

The J gene is TRBJ2-7, the V gene TRBV20-1, with D possibly matching TRBD2 (6 bases). The end of the DNA fits TRBJ2-5 better, so the J call may be wrong. CDR1 and CDR2 (germline): DFQATT, SNEGSKA (reference sequence). CDR3 length: 13 residues. The CDR3 coding sequence is TGCAGTGCTAGGGAGGGAAACCAAGAGACCCAGTACTTC. Protein: CSAREGNQETQYF.

This clonotype was seen a few times. The CDR3 spells CSVEDLTGNYGYTF. The DNA of the CDR3 is TGCAGCGTTGAAGACCTGACAGGCAACTATGGCTACACCTTC. V gene TRBV29-1 combines with J gene TRBJ1-2; D is possibly TRBD1 (6 bases). V was trimmed by 0 bases and J by 2 bases, leaving 10 bases between them. There are 14 residues in the CDR3. Germline V lookup: CDR1 SQVTM, CDR2 ANQGSEA.

The genes are TRBV7-9 and TRBJ2-5; no firm D call. The J call is doubtful: the DNA matches TRBJ2-7 better. CDR3 size: 16 residues. Germline values: CDR1 SEHNR, CDR2 FQNEAQ (reference sequence). In nucleotides, the CDR3 is TGTGCCAGCAGCCCCGGAGTTTCGCCTGGGACCTACGAGCAGTACTTC. Translating it yields CASSPGVSPGTYEQYF.

This chain connects TRBV28 to TRBJ2-3; 8 bases line up with TRBD1. With 8 bases clipped from V and 3 bases from J, the junction kept 7 bases outside the gene matches. Per germline, CDR1 MDHEN and CDR2 SYDVKM. The CDR3 length is 14 residues. CDR3 sequence reads: CASGNQGATDTQYF. The CDR3 DNA sequence: TGTGCCAGCGGAAATCAGGGGGCGACAGATACGCAGTATTTT. The complete variable domain, with remaining parts taken from reference TRBV28 and TRBJ2-3, reads DVKVTQSSRYLVKRTGEKVFLECVQDMDHENMFWYRQDPGLGLRLIYFSYDVKMKEKGDIPEGYSVSREKKERFSLILESASTNQTSMYLCASGNQGATDTQYFGPGTRLTVL.

This clonotype was seen only a few times. The V and J genes are TRBV7-9 and TRBJ2-5; tentative D call: TRBD1 (6 bases). Per the germline V gene, CDR1 is SEHNR and CDR2 is FQNEAQ (reference sequence). The CDR3 length is 15 residues. V was clipped by 1 base and J by 2 bases, with 11 bases between them. CDR3 in amino acids: CASSLEIGQQETQYF. CDR3 nucleotide sequence: TGTGCCAGCAGCTTAGAAATCGGACAGCAAGAGACCCAGTACTTC.

This clonotype came up many times. The genes are TRBV18 and TRBJ1-4; a possible D gene is TRBD1 (5 bases). The CDR3 totals 12 residues. CDR1 is KGHSH, CDR2 LQKENI, per germline. Trimming shortened V by 1 base and J by 8 bases, and 5 bases separated the two germline ends. As DNA, the CDR3 is TGTGCCAGCTCACCACGGGGCGAAAAACTGTTTTTT. Amino acid sequence: CASSPRGEKLFF.

The chain uses TRBV4-3 and TRBJ2-3, with TRBD2 identical over 11 bases. The CDR3 is made up of 16 amino acids. In germline, CDR1 is LGHNA, CDR2 YSLEER. V shed 1 base and J 4 bases; nucleotides not matched to a gene: 4. This CDR3 is CASSQVAGGPSDTQYF. As DNA, the CDR3 is TGCGCCAGCAGCCAAGTAGCGGGGGGGCCTTCAGATACGCAGTATTTT.

J is TRBJ2-1 and V is TRBV5-1; 12 positions match TRBD2. The CDR3 has 17 residues. Germline CDR1 is SGHRS and CDR2 is YFSETQ. J gave up 8 bases and V 0 bases, and 9 bases lay outside the gene matches. CDR3 in DNA: TGCGCCAGCAGCTTGGAGGCTAGCGGGAGGGCCCCCCATGAGCAGTTCTTC. As protein: CASSLEASGRAPHEQFF.

V and J are TRBV29-1 and TRBJ1-2, with D maybe TRBD1 (6 bases). This CDR3 contains 15 residues. V lost 2 bases and J 4 bases, leaving 17 bases between the germline ends. Germline CDR1 reads SQVTM; CDR2 reads ANQGSEA. The CDR3 DNA reads as TGCAGCGTTGAAAGACAGGCGTTAACCGCCTATGGCTACACCTTC. Its protein product is CSVERQALTAYGYTF.